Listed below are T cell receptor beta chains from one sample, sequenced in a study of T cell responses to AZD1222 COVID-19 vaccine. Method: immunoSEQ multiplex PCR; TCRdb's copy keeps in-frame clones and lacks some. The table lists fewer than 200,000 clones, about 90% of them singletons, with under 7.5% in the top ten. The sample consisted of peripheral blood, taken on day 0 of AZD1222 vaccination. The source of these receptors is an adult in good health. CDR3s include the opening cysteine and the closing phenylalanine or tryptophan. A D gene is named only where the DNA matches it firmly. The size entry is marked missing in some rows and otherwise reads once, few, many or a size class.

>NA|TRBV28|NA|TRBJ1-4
TGTGCCAGCAGGTCACCCCAGCCAGCCCTTAATGAAAAACTGTTTTTT
CASRSPQPALNEKLFF
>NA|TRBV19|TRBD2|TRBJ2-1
TGTGCCAGTAGGGCGGGGCTAGCGGGAGCCTACAATGAGCAGTTCTTC
CASRAGLAGAYNEQFF
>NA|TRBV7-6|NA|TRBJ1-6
TGTGCCAGCAGCCCTGGCCTCCACTTT
CASSPGLHF
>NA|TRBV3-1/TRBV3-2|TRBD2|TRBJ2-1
TGTGCCAGCAGCCCCCAAAGGAGCGGGGCCTACAATGAGCAGTTCTTC
CASSPQRSGAYNEQFF
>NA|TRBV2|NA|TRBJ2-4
TGTGCCAGCGGCGGAATAGGGGACATTCAGTACTTC
CASGGIGDIQYF
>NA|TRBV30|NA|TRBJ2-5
TGTGCCTGGATACTCAGGGGGGGCGAGACCCAGTACTTC
CAWILRGGETQYF
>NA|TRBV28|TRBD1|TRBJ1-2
TGTGCCAGCGGACAGGGATATGGCTACACCTTC
CASGQGYGYTF
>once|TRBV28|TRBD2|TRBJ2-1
TGTGCCAGCAGTCAGGGGACTAGGTGGGACAATGAGCAGTTCTTC
CASSQGTRWDNEQFF
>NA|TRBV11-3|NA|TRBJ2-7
TGTGCCAGCAGCTCAGGGTCGGGGGAGCAGTACTTC
CASSSGSGEQYF
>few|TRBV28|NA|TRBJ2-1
TGTGCCAGCAGTTTAAGGTGGGATGAGCAGTTCTTC
CASSLRWDEQFF
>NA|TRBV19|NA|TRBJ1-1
TGTGCCAGTAGCCACATCGGGATCGGCGCTGAAGCTTTCTTT
CASSHIGIGAEAFF
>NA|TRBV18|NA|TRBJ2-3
TGTGCCAGCTCACCGTTTTCTACCCGACACCAGAATACGCAGTATTTT
CASSPFSTRHQNTQYF
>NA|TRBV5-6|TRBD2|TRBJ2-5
TGTGCCAGCAGCTTGACAGCGGGGGTCGGGGGAGAGACCCAGTACTTC
CASSLTAGVGGETQYF
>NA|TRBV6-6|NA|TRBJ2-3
TGTGCCAGCAGTTATGACACAGATACGCAGTATTTT
CASSYDTDTQYF
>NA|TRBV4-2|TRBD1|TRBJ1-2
TGTGCCAGCAGCCAAGCCACCGGGACAGAGGATGGCTACACCTTC
CASSQATGTEDGYTF
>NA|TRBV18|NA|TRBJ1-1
TGTGCCAGCTCACCAGTGGCAGCGAACACTGAAGCTTTCTTT
CASSPVAANTEAFF
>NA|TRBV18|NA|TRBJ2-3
TGTGCCAGCTCCCCGGAAGCAGATACGCAGTATTTT
CASSPEADTQYF
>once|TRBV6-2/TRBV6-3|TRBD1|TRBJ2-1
TGTGCCAGCAGTCACGGACAGGTCAATGAGCAGTTCTTC
CASSHGQVNEQFF
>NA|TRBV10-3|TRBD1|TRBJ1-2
TGTGCCATCAGCCCTACAGGGGAAAACTTCTATGGCTACACCTTC
CAISPTGENFYGYTF
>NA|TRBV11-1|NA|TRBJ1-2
TGTGCCAGCAGCTTGACGGGGATCTACTATGGCTACACCTTC
CASSLTGIYYGYTF
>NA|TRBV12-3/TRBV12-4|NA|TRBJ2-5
TGTGCCAGCAGCTTGAGAGCCCAAGAGACCCAGTACTTC
CASSLRAQETQYF
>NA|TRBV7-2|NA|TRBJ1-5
TGTGCCAGCAGCCCCCAGCGGGGGCCGAATCAGCCCCAGCATTTT
CASSPQRGPNQPQHF
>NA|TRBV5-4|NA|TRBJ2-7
TGTGCCAGCAGCTTGGCGGCAGGGGACACCTACGAGCAGTACTTC
CASSLAAGDTYEQYF
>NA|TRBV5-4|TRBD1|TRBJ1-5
TGTGCCAGCAGCCAAACAGGGGGCAGAGATCAGCCCCAGCATTTT
CASSQTGGRDQPQHF
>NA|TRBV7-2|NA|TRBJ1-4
TGTGCCAGCAGTCCAGGGGTTCGGACTAATGAAAAACTGTTTTTT
CASSPGVRTNEKLFF
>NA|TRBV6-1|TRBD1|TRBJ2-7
TGTGCCAGCAGTGAAGCGGGGACAGTATCCTACGAGCAGTACTTC
CASSEAGTVSYEQYF
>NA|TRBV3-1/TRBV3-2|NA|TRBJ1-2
TGTGCCAGCAGCCAAGATGGCACAGTCGCGGCTCGACGATATGGCTACACCTTC
CASSQDGTVAARRYGYTF
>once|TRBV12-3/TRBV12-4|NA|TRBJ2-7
TGTGCCAGCAGTCCCCGTGCCAGCGAGCAGTACTTC
CASSPRASEQYF
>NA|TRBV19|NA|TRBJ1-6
TGTGCCAGTATTAGGGACCGAAGATATAATTCACCCCTCCACTTT
CASIRDRRYNSPLHF
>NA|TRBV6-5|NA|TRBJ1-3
TGTGCCAGCAGTAACGGGGGAGTCAGGGGAAACACCATATATTTT
CASSNGGVRGNTIYF
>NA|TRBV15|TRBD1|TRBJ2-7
TGTGCCACCAGCAGGCAGGGACAGGGGACCTACGAGCAGTACTTC
CATSRQGQGTYEQYF
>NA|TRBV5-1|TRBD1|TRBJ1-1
TGCGCCAGCAGCTTGGGGGGACAGCTGAACACTGAAGCTTTCTTT
CASSLGGQLNTEAFF
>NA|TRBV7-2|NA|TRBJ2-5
TGTGCCAGCAGCTCAGCCGAGACCCAGTACTTC
CASSSAETQYF
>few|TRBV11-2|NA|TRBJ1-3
TGTGCCAGCAGCTTAGATCATCCGGACTCTGGAAACACCATATATTTT
CASSLDHPDSGNTIYF
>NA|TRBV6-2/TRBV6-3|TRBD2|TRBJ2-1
TGTGCCAGCAGTTCAGGGACTAGCGGGAGTTCGGCTGAGCAGTTCTTC
CASSSGTSGSSAEQFF